One sample yielded the 25 T cell receptor beta chains listed below, sequenced in a study of graft-versus-host responses after intestinal transplantation. This table comes from immunoSEQ multiplex PCR, and its TCRdb copy is limited to in-frame clones, with some not included. The table records some 97,000 clones, roughly 87% of them present only once. These receptors' targets are unknown. The specimen comprised unstimulated CD4+ T cells sorted from spleen or lymph node cells, sampled before transplant. These TCRs come from a human donor who was the organ donor for an intestinal transplant.

This chain links TRBV15 with TRBJ1-5; D remains ambiguous. The CDR3 length is 15 residues. Trimming pared 0 bases from V and 9 bases from J, leaving 15 bases between. The V gene's germline CDR1 is LNHNV and CDR2 YYDKDF (reference sequence). The CDR3 loop reads CATSRDNLAVGPQHF. In DNA form, the CDR3 reads TGTGCCACCAGCAGAGATAACCTCGCGGTGGGGCCCCAGCATTTT.

V is TRBV5-1 and J is TRBJ1-2; TRBD1 aligns across 10 bases. V lost 4 bases, J lost 7 bases, and 19 bases stayed unmatched. The germline V gene encodes CDR1 SGHRS and CDR2 YFSETQ. The CDR3 runs 18 residues. The CDR3: CASSLSGTGALGGGGYTF. CDR3 bases: TGCGCCAGCAGCCTTTCCGGGACAGGGGCTCTCGGAGGAGGTGGCTACACCTTC.

The chain combines TRBV5-1 with TRBJ2-5; D is possibly TRBD2 (7 bases). Matching the DNA end better, TRBJ2-7 makes the J call doubtful. The CDR3 totals 15 residues. CDR1 and CDR2 (germline): SGHRS, YFSETQ. The CDR3: CASSRGTTLSYEQYF. The CDR3 DNA reads TGCGCCAGCAGCAGGGGGACTACCCTCTCCTACGAGCAGTACTTC.

V usage is TRBV7-2 and J usage is TRBJ1-6; 9 bases are shared with TRBD1. Losses at the gene ends were 2 bases for V and 6 bases for J; bases not matched to a gene: 2. The CDR3 sequence is 15 residues long. The germline V gene encodes CDR1 SGHTA and CDR2 FQGNSA. CDR3 bases: TGTGCCAGCAGCTTACTGGGACAGGGTAATTCACCCCTCCACTTT. Translation: CASSLLGQGNSPLHF.

V is TRBV4-1 and J is TRBJ2-3; no firm D call. CDR3 length equals 12 residues. Per germline, CDR1 MGHRA and CDR2 YSYEKL. V lost 3 bases and J lost 2, with 3 bases in between. DNA for the CDR3: TGCGCCAGCAGCCAGTACACAGATACGCAGTATTTT. It yields the protein CASSQYTDTQYF.

This rearrangement joins TRBV28 to TRBJ2-3, with TRBD2 identical over 8 bases. With 9 bases clipped from V and 3 bases from J, the junction kept 5 bases outside the gene matches. Germline loops: CDR1 MDHEN, CDR2 SYDVKM. This CDR3 region has 13 residues. The CDR3 sequence is CASSPGGTDTQYF. CDR3 DNA: TGTGCCAGTAGCCCGGGGGGGACAGATACGCAGTATTTT.

This chain joins TRBV28 and TRBJ1-1, with D perhaps matching TRBD1 (6 bases). V was pared by 4 bases and J by 8 bases, with 17 bases between. Per the germline V gene, CDR1 is MDHEN and CDR2 is SYDVKM. This CDR3 has 14 amino acids. The CDR3 DNA reads as TGTGCCAGCAGTTGGCAGGGGAGGAGAATAGAAGCTTTCTTT. Translated, it gives CASSWQGRRIEAFF.

This clone was picked up one time. The rearrangement uses TRBV20-1 and TRBJ2-7, with D perhaps TRBD1 (6 bases). This CDR3 has 11 amino acids. CDR1 is DFQATT, CDR2 SNEGSKA, per germline (reference sequence). With 8 bases removed from V and 4 bases from J, the gap between germline ends came to 12 bases. In DNA form, the CDR3 reads TGCAGTTGCCACAGGGAATACGAGCAGTACTTC. Its translation: CSCHREYEQYF.

V is TRBV11-2 and J is TRBJ1-1, with D maybe TRBD1 (5 bases). This CDR3 has 15 amino acids. Looked up from germline, CDR1 is SGHAT and CDR2 is FQNNGV. The V and J ends lost 5 bases and 0 bases respectively, with 13 bases between them. The CDR3: CASSGWGTLNTEAFF. The CDR3 DNA sequence: TGTGCCAGCAGCGGGTGGGGCACGTTGAACACTGAAGCTTTCTTT.

The rearrangement links TRBV19 to TRBJ1-5; D is unclear. V lost 4 bases, J lost 5 bases, and 12 bases lay in between. Germline V CDR1 and CDR2: LNHDA, SQIVND (reference sequence). The CDR3 sequence is 14 residues long. CDR3 sequence: CASSNLRYDQPQHF. The CDR3 region has the DNA TGTGCCAGTAGTAACCTAAGGTATGATCAGCCCCAGCATTTT.

This rearrangement joins TRBV6-1 to TRBJ2-7, with a tentative D call TRBD1 (6 bases). The V gene lost 4 bases and the J gene lost 3 bases, with 10 bases spanning the gap. Germline V CDR1 and CDR2: MNHNS, SASEGT. The CDR3 totals 13 residues. For the CDR3, the DNA is TGTGCCAGCAGTGCCCTGACAGGCTACGAGCAGTACTTC. Its protein product is CASSALTGYEQYF.

The chain recombines TRBV4-2 with TRBJ1-1; D is ambiguous. The CDR3 spans 15 residues. Trimming cost V 2 bases and J 6 bases, with 16 bases left between them. CDR1 is LGHNA and CDR2 is YNFKEQ in the germline V gene. CDR3 residues: CASSQFEGPNSEAFF. As DNA, the CDR3 is TGTGCCAGCAGCCAATTCGAGGGTCCCAACTCTGAAGCTTTCTTT.

The V and J genes are TRBV4-1 and TRBJ2-1, with 11 bases lining up with TRBD2. This CDR3 is built from 16 residues. J gave up 8 bases and V 1 base, and 7 bases lay outside the gene matches. Germline CDR1 MGHRA, CDR2 YSYEKL. As DNA, the CDR3 is TGCGCCAGCAGCCAAGCTACGGGACTAGCGGTCGATGAGCAGTTCTTC. This translates into CASSQATGLAVDEQFF.

The chain couples TRBV6-1 to TRBJ2-7; D is possibly TRBD1 (6 bases). The CDR3 totals 14 residues. Germline V CDR1 and CDR2: MNHNS, SASEGT. Trimming stripped 6 bases from V and 0 bases from J, with 12 bases between. CDR3 sequence (DNA): TGTGCCAGCAGCCGGGACACCCTCTCCTACGAGCAGTACTTC. It specifies CASSRDTLSYEQYF.

The CDR3, as DNA: TGTGCCAGCAGCCCTCTTGGGACAGGGGGCGGTCAGCCCCAGCATTTT. Protein: CASSPLGTGGGQPQHF. V is TRBV28 and J is TRBJ1-5, with 12 bases aligning to TRBD1. The germline V gene has CDR1 MDHEN and CDR2 SYDVKM. This CDR3 is built from 16 residues. With V trimmed by 6 bases and J by 6 bases, 9 bases remained unmatched. The entire variable domain, with the rest obtained from reference TRBV28 and TRBJ1-5, is as follows: DVKVTQSSRYLVKRTGEKVFLECVQDMDHENMFWYRQDPGLGLRLIYFSYDVKMKEKGDIPEGYSVSREKKERFSLILESASTNQTSMYLCASSPLGTGGGQPQHFGDGTRLSIL.

The chain has TRBV4-2 and TRBJ2-5; D not certain. CDR3 length: 13 amino acids. The germline V and J ends were trimmed by 1 base and 2 bases, with 5 bases remaining between them. CDR1 is LGHNA, CDR2 YNFKEQ, per germline. The CDR3 region is CASSQGQQETQYF. The CDR3 DNA follows: TGTGCCAGCAGCCAAGGACAACAAGAGACCCAGTACTTC.

DNA for the CDR3: TGTGCCAGCTCACCTCCCGGGACAGGGTGGAGGGCTTTCTTT. Its protein is CASSPPGTGWRAFF. This chain joins TRBV18 and TRBJ1-1, with 9 bases fitting TRBD1. The V gene's germline CDR1 is KGHSH and CDR2 LQKENI. The CDR3 is 14 residues long. The J segment lost 11 bases and the V segment lost 3 bases, leaving 10 bases of the junction unmatched. The full variable domain, rest sourced from reference TRBV18 and TRBJ1-1, is NAGVMQNPRHLVRRRGQEARLRCSPMKGHSHVYWYRQLPEEGLKFMVYLQKENIIDESGMPKERFSAEFPKEGPSILRIQQVVRGDSAAYFCASSPPGTGWRAFFGQGTRLTVV.

The V call is TRBV9, the J call TRBJ2-5, with 7 bases aligning to TRBD2. The assigned J gene may be wrong: the sequence end matches TRBJ2-7 better. There are 15 residues in the CDR3. Germline V gene data show CDR1 as SGDLS and CDR2 as YYNGEE. In DNA form, the CDR3 reads TGTGCCAGCAGCCCCACTATCTGGGGGGGCTACGAGCAGTACTTC. Its translation: CASSPTIWGGYEQYF.

This chain connects TRBV9 to TRBJ2-2, with 11 bases lining up with TRBD2. With V trimmed by 0 bases and J by 4 bases, 5 bases remained unmatched. The germline V gene encodes CDR1 SGDLS and CDR2 YYNGEE. The CDR3 contains 17 residues. For the CDR3, the DNA is TGTGCCAGCAGCGTAGCCCTAGCGGGGGGTCGCACCGGGGAGCTGTTTTTT. Its translation is CASSVALAGGRTGELFF.

The chain employs TRBV2 and TRBJ2-2, with a tentative D call TRBD2 (5 bases). There are 14 residues in the CDR3. Germline lookup yields CDR1 SNHLY and CDR2 FYNNEI. The germline V and J ends were trimmed by 7 bases and 4 bases, with 13 bases remaining between them. The chain's CDR3 is CASNNRLSTGELFF. The CDR3 DNA is TGTGCCAGCAATAACAGACTAAGCACCGGGGAGCTGTTTTTT.

This clone came up once. The genes are TRBV25-1 and TRBJ1-6; no definite D call. Germline CDR1 is MGHDK and CDR2 is SYGVNS. V lost 7 bases to trimming and J lost 10 bases, with 14 bases between them. The CDR3 runs 13 residues. The CDR3 nucleotides read TGTGCCAGCAAGTCGCAGAGTACCTCACCCCTCCACTTT. It translates to CASKSQSTSPLHF.

This clone came up a few times. The chain recombines TRBV7-2 with TRBJ1-3; D ambiguous. The V end lost 0 bases, the J end lost 3 bases, and 9 bases lay between the germline ends. Germline assignment: CDR1 SGHTA and CDR2 FQGNSA. The CDR3 consists of 15 residues. This chain's CDR3 is CASSLAPGRGNTIYF. The CDR3 nucleotides read TGTGCCAGCAGCTTAGCGCCGGGCCGTGGAAACACCATATATTTT.

The chain uses TRBV27 and TRBJ2-3; D is unresolved. V gave up 3 bases and J gave up 0 bases, with 7 bases separating them. Germline CDR1 and CDR2: MNHEY and SMNVEV (reference sequence). The CDR3 sequence is 14 residues long. CDR3: CASSLLRSTDTQYF. DNA for the CDR3: TGTGCCAGCAGTTTGCTGAGAAGCACAGATACGCAGTATTTT.

V gene TRBV5-1 combines with J gene TRBJ2-5; the D is unclear. The CDR3 runs 13 residues. Trimming took off 4 bases at V and 5 bases at J, with 12 bases between the two ends. CDR1 and CDR2 (germline): SGHRS, YFSETQ. The CDR3 protein is CASSPTIRETQYF. The CDR3 bases are TGCGCCAGCAGCCCCACCATCAGGGAGACCCAGTACTTC. The variable domain in full, completed from reference TRBV5-1 and TRBJ2-5, reads KAGVTQTPRYLIKTRGQQVTLSCSPISGHRSVSWYQQTPGQGLQFLFEYFSETQRNKGNFPGRFSGRQFSNSRSEMNVSTLELGDSALYLCASSPTIRETQYFGPGTRLLVL.

This chain connects TRBV6-1 to TRBJ1-5; no definite D call. Deletions cut 4 bases from V and 4 bases from J, with 8 bases between. The length of the CDR3 is 13 residues. Germline CDR1 reads MNHNS; CDR2 reads SASEGT. The CDR3, as DNA: TGTGCCAGCAGTGTCCCGGGGAATCAGCCCCAGCATTTT. This codes for CASSVPGNQPQHF.